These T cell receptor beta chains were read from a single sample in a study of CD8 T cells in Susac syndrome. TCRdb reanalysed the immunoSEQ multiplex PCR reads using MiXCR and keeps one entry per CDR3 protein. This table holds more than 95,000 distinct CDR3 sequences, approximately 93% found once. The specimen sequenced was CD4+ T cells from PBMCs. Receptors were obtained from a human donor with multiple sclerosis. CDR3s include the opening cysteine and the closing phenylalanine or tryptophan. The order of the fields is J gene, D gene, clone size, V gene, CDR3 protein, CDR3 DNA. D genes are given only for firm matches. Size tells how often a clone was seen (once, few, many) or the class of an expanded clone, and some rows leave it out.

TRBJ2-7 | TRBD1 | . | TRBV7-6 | CASSLTGGRDEQYF | TGTGCCAGCAGCTTGACAGGGGGCCGCGACGAGCAGTACTTC
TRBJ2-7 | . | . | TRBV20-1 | CSAARDRQTYEQYF | TGCAGTGCAGCGCGGGACCGGCAGACCTACGAGCAGTACTTC
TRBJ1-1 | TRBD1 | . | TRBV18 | CASSPDFGTVNTEAFF | TGTGCCAGCTCCCCGGATTTCGGGACAGTGAACACTGAAGCTTTCTTT
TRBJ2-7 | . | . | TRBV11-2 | CASSPLGGRALSSYEQYF | TGTGCCAGCAGCCCACTTGGAGGGCGGGCCCTCAGCTCCTACGAGCAGTACTTC
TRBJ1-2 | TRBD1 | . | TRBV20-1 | CSARGGQSNYGYTF | TGCAGTGCTAGGGGGGGACAGTCTAACTATGGCTACACCTTC
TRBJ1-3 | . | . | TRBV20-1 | CSAPTSSSGNTIYF | TGCAGTGCTCCGACTTCCAGCTCTGGAAACACCATATATTTT
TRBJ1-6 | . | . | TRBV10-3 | CAINWEADSPLHF | TGTGCCATCAATTGGGAGGCGGATTCACCCCTCCACTTT
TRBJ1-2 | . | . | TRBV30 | CAWSVQRAGRGGYGYTF | TGTGCCTGGAGTGTACAACGGGCGGGCCGCGGAGGCTATGGCTACACCTTC
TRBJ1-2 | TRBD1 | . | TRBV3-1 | CASSRNGQGYGYTF | TGTGCCAGCAGCCGAAACGGACAGGGCTATGGCTACACCTTC
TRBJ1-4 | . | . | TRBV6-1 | CASSEAGKDEKLFF | TGTGCCAGCAGTGAAGCGGGAAAGGATGAAAAACTGTTTTTT
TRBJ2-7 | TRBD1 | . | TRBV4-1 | CASSQADRAVYEQYF | TGCGCCAGCAGCCAAGCGGACAGGGCAGTCTACGAGCAGTACTTC
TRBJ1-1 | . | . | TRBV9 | CASSASLLQGNTEAFF | TGTGCCAGCAGCGCCTCCTTACTACAGGGGAACACTGAAGCTTTCTTT
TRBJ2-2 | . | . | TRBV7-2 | CASRPGGGGNTGELFF | TGTGCCAGCAGGCCTGGGGGCGGGGGGAACACCGGGGAGCTGTTTTTT
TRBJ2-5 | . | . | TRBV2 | CASTPQETQYF | TGTGCCAGCACTCCACAAGAGACCCAGTACTTC
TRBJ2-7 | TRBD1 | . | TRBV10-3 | CAIASGQPSYEQYF | TGTGCCATCGCGTCGGGACAGCCGTCCTACGAGCAGTACTTC
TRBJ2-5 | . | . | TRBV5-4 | CASSLGQRPQYF | TGTGCCAGCAGCTTGGGCCAGAGGCCCCAGTACTTC
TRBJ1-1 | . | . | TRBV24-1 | CATSDFKGREAFF | TGTGCCACCAGTGATTTTAAGGGGAGGGAGGCTTTCTTT
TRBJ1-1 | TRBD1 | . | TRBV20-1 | CSVETGGATEAFF | TGCAGTGTCGAGACAGGGGGAGCCACTGAAGCTTTCTTT
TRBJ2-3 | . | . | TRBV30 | CAWKSDWRGPDTQYF | TGTGCCTGGAAATCTGATTGGCGGGGGCCAGATACGCAGTATTTT
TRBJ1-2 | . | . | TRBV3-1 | CASSHSSIQGAPYGYTF | TGTGCCAGCAGCCACAGCTCCATACAGGGCGCTCCGTATGGCTACACCTTC
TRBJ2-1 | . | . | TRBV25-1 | CASTPMRVGNEQFF | TGTGCCAGCACCCCGATGAGGGTAGGCAATGAGCAGTTCTTC
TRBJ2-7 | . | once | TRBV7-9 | CASSVNLIDSEQYF | TGTGCCAGCAGCGTAAATCTAATAGACAGCGAGCAGTACTTC
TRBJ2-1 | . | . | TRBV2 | CASKVYNEQFF | TGTGCCAGCAAAGTCTACAATGAGCAGTTCTTC
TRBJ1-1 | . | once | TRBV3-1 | CASSQAQLNTEAFF | TGTGCCAGCAGCCAGGCCCAATTGAACACTGAAGCTTTCTTT
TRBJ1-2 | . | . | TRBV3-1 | CASSQDRAYGYTF | TGTGCCAGCAGCCAAGATCGGGCTTATGGCTACACCTTC
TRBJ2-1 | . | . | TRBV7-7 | CASSLQGGTEQFF | TGTGCCAGCAGCTTACAGGGTGGCACCGAGCAGTTCTTC
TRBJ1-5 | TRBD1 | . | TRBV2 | CASRSGTGRTTSNQPQHF | TGTGCCAGCAGATCCGGGACAGGGAGGACTACCAGCAATCAGCCCCAGCATTTT
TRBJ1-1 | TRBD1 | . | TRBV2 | CASRRTGEGTEAFF | TGTGCCAGCAGAAGAACAGGGGAGGGCACTGAAGCTTTCTTT